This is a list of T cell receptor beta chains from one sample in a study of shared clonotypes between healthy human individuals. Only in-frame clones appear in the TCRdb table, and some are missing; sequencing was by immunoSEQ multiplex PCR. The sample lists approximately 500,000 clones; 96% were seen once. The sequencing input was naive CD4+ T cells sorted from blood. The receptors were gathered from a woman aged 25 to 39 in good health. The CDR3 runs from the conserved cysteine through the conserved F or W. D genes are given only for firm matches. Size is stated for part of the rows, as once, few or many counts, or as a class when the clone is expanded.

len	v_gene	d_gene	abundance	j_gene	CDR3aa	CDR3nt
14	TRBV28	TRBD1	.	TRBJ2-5	CASHRAGGLKTQYF	TGTGCCAGCCACAGGGCAGGGGGCTTGAAGACCCAGTACTTC
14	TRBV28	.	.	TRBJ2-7	CASREGTSPYEQYF	TGTGCCAGCAGGGAAGGGACTTCCCCCTACGAGCAGTACTTC
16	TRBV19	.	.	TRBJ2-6	CASSIGGTTGANVLTF	TGTGCCAGTAGTATAGGAGGCACGACTGGGGCCAACGTCCTGACTTTC
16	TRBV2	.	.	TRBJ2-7	CASSPRGSQVMHEQYF	TGTGCCAGCAGTCCCCGCGGATCACAGGTGATGCACGAGCAGTACTTC
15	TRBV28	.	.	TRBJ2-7	CASTDPGGATYEQYF	TGTGCCAGCACCGATCCTGGGGGCGCTACCTACGAGCAGTACTTC
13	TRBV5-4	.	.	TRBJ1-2	CASSLEGVYGYTF	TGTGCCAGCAGCTTGGAGGGGGTCTATGGCTACACCTTC
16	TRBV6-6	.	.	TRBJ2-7	CASGRGTPTGAYEQYF	TGTGCCAGCGGCCGCGGGACTCCTACAGGGGCCTACGAGCAGTACTTC
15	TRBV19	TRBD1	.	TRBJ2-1	CASSITGGTYNEQFF	TGTGCCAGTAGTATAACAGGGGGCACCTACAATGAGCAGTTCTTC
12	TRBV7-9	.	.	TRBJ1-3	CAGGASGNTIYF	TGTGCCGGCGGGGCATCTGGAAACACCATATATTTT
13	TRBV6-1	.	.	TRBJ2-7	CASSGEGGYEQYF	TGTGCCAGCAGCGGAGAGGGTGGCTACGAGCAGTACTTC
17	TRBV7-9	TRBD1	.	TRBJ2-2	CASSQTWGQGNTGELFF	TGTGCCAGCAGCCAAACATGGGGACAGGGCAACACCGGGGAGCTGTTTTTT
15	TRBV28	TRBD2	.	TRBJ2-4	CASSLVSSGIYIQYF	TGTGCCAGCAGTTTGGTTTCCAGCGGGATATACATTCAGTACTTC
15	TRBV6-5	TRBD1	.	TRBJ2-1	CASRTGTGIYNEQFF	TGTGCCAGCAGAACCGGGACAGGGATCTACAATGAGCAGTTCTTC
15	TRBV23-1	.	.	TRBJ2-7	CASLWKMDSTYEQYF	TGCGCCAGCCTCTGGAAAATGGACAGCACCTACGAGCAGTACTTC
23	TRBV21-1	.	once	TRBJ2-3	CASSKEFGGDWASAILSLDTQYF	TGTGCCAGCAGCAAAGAATTTGGGGGGGATTGGGCTAGCGCGATCCTTTCATTAGATACGCAGTATTTT
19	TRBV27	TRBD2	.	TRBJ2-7	CASSLFPPPSGGSSYEQYF	TGTGCCAGCAGTTTATTCCCCCCCCCTAGCGGGGGTAGCTCCTACGAGCAGTACTTC
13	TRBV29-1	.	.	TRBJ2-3	CSVRDIHTDTQYF	TGCAGCGTTCGGGACATTCACACAGATACGCAGTATTTT
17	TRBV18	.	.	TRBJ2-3	CASSPRAPGAMTDTQYF	TGTGCCAGCTCACCACGGGCGCCGGGGGCAATGACAGATACGCAGTATTTT
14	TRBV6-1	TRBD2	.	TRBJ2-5	CASSPGGVRETQYF	TGTGCCAGCAGCCCGGGAGGAGTGCGAGAGACCCAGTACTTC
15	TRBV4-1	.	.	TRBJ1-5	CASSQGWDGGQPQHF	TGCGCCAGCAGCCAAGGATGGGACGGCGGTCAGCCCCAGCATTTT
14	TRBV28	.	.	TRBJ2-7	CASGSGGASYEQYF	TGTGCCAGCGGGTCTGGGGGGGCCTCCTACGAGCAGTACTTC
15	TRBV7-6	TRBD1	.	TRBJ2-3	CASSPQPGQTDTQYF	TGTGCCAGCAGCCCGCAACCGGGACAGACAGATACGCAGTATTTT
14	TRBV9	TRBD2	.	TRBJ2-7	CASSVDPSGYEQYF	TGTGCCAGCAGCGTAGATCCTAGCGGATACGAGCAGTACTTC
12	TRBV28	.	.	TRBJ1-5	CASSLRNQPQHF	TGTGCCAGCAGTTTACGGAATCAGCCCCAGCATTTT
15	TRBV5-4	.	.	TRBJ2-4	CASSAGGVAKNIQYF	TGTGCCAGCAGCGCTGGGGGTGTAGCCAAAAACATTCAGTACTTC
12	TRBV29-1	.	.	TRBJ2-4	CSVVAGAEGQYF	TGCAGCGTTGTGGCAGGGGCGGAGGGTCAGTACTTC
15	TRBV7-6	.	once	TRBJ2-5	CASSLTNTNQGTQYF	TGTGCCAGCAGCTTAACCAACACTAATCAAGGGACCCAGTACTTC